These 9 T cell receptor beta chains came from one sample sequenced in a study of CD8+ T cells in alopecia areata. The treatment was: oral pan-JAK inhibitor, 5-10 mg twice daily. Extracted from the samples, RNA was reverse transcribed into cDNA to serve as the sequencing template. The repertoire was sequenced with immunoSEQ multiplex PCR; TCRdb's copy has only in-frame clones and lacks some. The sample has approximately 220,000 clones, roughly two fifths seen once; the top ten hold more than 0.4%. This specimen was CD4+ T cells sorted from blood, taken at approximately week 34, from a patient treated with tofacitinib. Receptor source: a human donor with alopecia areata.

This clone was recorded a few times. The genes are TRBV5-6 and TRBJ2-5; D remains unclear. CDR1 and CDR2 (germline): SGHDT, YYEEEE. The length of the CDR3 is 15 residues. Trimming stripped 3 bases from V and 1 base from J, with 13 bases between. The CDR3 loop reads CASSSTGSLQETQYF. The CDR3 DNA reads as TGTGCCAGCAGCTCCACCGGGTCCCTCCAAGAGACCCAGTACTTC.

The V call is TRBV9, the J call TRBJ1-2; 7 bases are a match to TRBD1. Trimming cost V 1 base and J 8 bases; bases outside gene matches: 11. Germline values: CDR1 SGDLS, CDR2 YYNGEE. The CDR3 covers 15 residues. Written as DNA, the CDR3 is TGTGCCAGCAGCGTAAGGGACAGCGATTTTGGCGGCTACACCTTC. It codes for CASSVRDSDFGGYTF.

V and J are TRBV5-1 and TRBJ2-3, with TRBD2 as a possible D gene (7 bases). The germline V gene has CDR1 SGHRS and CDR2 YFSETQ. The V end was cut by 4 bases, the J end by 2 bases, with 20 bases between. This CDR3 has 17 residues. In DNA form, the CDR3 reads TGCGCCAGCAGCCTGCTCGGGGGGCCAGGTTCCACAGATACGCAGTATTTT. Translated, it gives CASSLLGGPGSTDTQYF.

There are a few counts of this clone. The J gene is TRBJ1-2, the V gene TRBV4-1; the D gene is possibly TRBD1 (6 bases). This CDR3 has 16 residues. Trimming pared 3 bases from V and 2 bases from J, leaving 16 bases between. Germline CDR1 reads MGHRA; CDR2 reads YSYEKL. The CDR3 DNA reads TGCGCCAGCAGCCAGCCCGGGACAACCGGCAACTATGGCTACACCTTC. This sequence encodes CASSQPGTTGNYGYTF.

This clone showed up many times. The rearrangement links TRBV2 to TRBJ2-1; TRBD2 matches 12 bases. Per germline, CDR1 SNHLY and CDR2 FYNNEI. V was pared by 7 bases and J by 8 bases, with 6 bases of the junction left unmatched. The CDR3 is 14 amino acids. CDR3 bases: TGTGCCAGCATTAGGACTAGCGGGACCCATGAGCAGTTCTTC. Its protein product is CASIRTSGTHEQFF. The whole variable domain, filled in from reference TRBV2 and TRBJ2-1, reads EPEVTQTPSHQVTQMGQEVILRCVPISNHLYFYWYRQILGQKVEFLVSFYNNEISEKSEIFDDQFSVERPDGSNFTLKIRSTKLEDSAMYFCASIRTSGTHEQFFGPGTRLTVL.

Only a few counts were recorded for this clone. V gene TRBV27 combines with J gene TRBJ1-1, with TRBD1 as a possible D gene (5 bases). CDR1 MNHEY and CDR2 SMNVEV come from the germline V gene (reference sequence). The CDR3 extends over 14 amino acids. The V gene lost 6 bases and the J gene lost 6 bases, with 17 bases spanning the gap. CDR3 region: CASSTTRQGSEAFF. Written as DNA, the CDR3 is TGTGCCAGCAGCACTACGCGGCAGGGATCTGAAGCTTTCTTT.

The chain joins TRBV4-1 to TRBJ2-1; unclear D gene. Germline CDR1 and CDR2: MGHRA and YSYEKL. The CDR3 covers 16 residues. V was trimmed by 1 base and J by 2 bases, leaving 12 bases between them. CDR3 loop: CASSQVPLVTYNEQFF. The CDR3 nucleotides are TGCGCCAGCAGCCAAGTGCCCCTAGTAACCTACAATGAGCAGTTCTTC.

The chain has TRBV7-3 and TRBJ2-3, with 9 bases fitting TRBD2. The CDR3 sequence is 16 residues long. V gave up 5 bases and J gave up 4 bases; unmatched junction bases: 10. Germline V gene sequence: CDR1 SGHTA, CDR2 FQGTGA. The CDR3 sequence: CASSPIGTSSPDTQYF. The DNA for the CDR3 is TGTGCCAGCAGCCCGATAGGGACTAGCAGCCCAGATACGCAGTATTTT.

This chain connects TRBV5-1 to TRBJ2-5; 15 bases agree with TRBD2. Per germline, CDR1 SGHRS and CDR2 YFSETQ. Unmatched junction bases numbered 16, after V lost 6 bases and J lost 7 bases. CDR3 length: 18 residues. As DNA, the CDR3 is TGCGCCAGCACCAGTCCCGCGGGACTAGCGGGAGGTGGAGGGACCCAGTACTTC. This codes for CASTSPAGLAGGGGTQYF.